The clone carrying this T cell receptor beta chain has a handful of counts. No antigen is known for it. The data stem from a study of glioma-infiltrating T cells. TCR alpha and beta CDR3 regions were amplified from RNA using iRepertoire nested multiplex PCR. TCRdb re-called the multiplex PCR reads through MiXCR, storing one row per CDR3 protein. The sample gives more than 95,000 distinct CDR3 sequences, under 30% of which show up once; around 40% is in the top ten. Study-level findings and limits: Gliomas, especially low-grade, showed above-expected tissue-blood divergence; non-neoplastic patients showed below.

The sequence was collected from a human donor with low-grade glioma or glioblastoma, undergoing nonglioma brain surgery, or in good health (not recorded which). The source material was glioma tissue, nonneoplastic brain tissue, or PBMCs (not recorded which).

CDR3 protein: CASSLSQGGLNSPLHF. As DNA, the CDR3 is TGTGCCAGCAGCTTATCCCAGGGTGGGTTGAATTCACCCCTCCACTTT. This chain uses TRBV13 with TRBJ1-6; weak D call: TRBD1 (5 bases). Trimming removed 2 bases at V and 7 bases at J, with 15 bases between. The CDR3 runs to 16 residues. CDR1 is PRHDT, CDR2 FYEKMQ, per germline (reference sequence).